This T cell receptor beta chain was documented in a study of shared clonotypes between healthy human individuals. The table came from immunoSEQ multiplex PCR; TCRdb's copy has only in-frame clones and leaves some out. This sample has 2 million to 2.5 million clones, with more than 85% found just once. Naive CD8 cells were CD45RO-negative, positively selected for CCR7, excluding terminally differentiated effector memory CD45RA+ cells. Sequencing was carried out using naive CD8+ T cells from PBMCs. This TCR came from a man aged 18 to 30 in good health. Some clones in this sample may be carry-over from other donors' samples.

The CDR3 DNA is TGTGCCAGCAGCTTAGACCCTAGCGGGGGCAATGAGCAGTTCTTC. Amino acid sequence: CASSLDPSGGNEQFF. J is TRBJ2-1 and V is TRBV11-2, with 10 bases lining up with TRBD2. J lost 6 bases, V lost 0 bases, and 2 bases had no gene match. The length of the CDR3 is 15 residues. Looked up from germline, CDR1 is SGHAT and CDR2 is FQNNGV.